The clone carrying this T cell receptor (beta chain) came up a few times. No antigen is known for it. The CDR3 consists of 14 residues. The junction had 5 bases not matched to a gene; V was cut back by 4 bases and J by 3 bases. In germline, CDR1 is SGHRS, CDR2 YFSETQ. These data originate in a study of regulatory T cells in long-lasting Graves disease. Time point meaning: persistent/refractory GD, antithyroid drugs over 5 years with positive TRAb. Generation of the TCR library employed RNA extracted from PBMCs. Overall study findings and caveats: There was favoring of TRBV28, TRBJ1-2 and TRBJ2-5 in persistent disease.

In building TCR beta libraries, iRepertoire HTBI primers were used together with Arm-PCR of CDR3 regions. MiXCR, run by TCRdb on the multiplex PCR reads, gives a single entry per CDR3 protein. Here the sample spans 420,000 or so distinct CDR3 sequences, roughly a quarter being singletons. V usage is TRBV5-1 and J usage is TRBJ1-2, with 8 nucleotides matching TRBD1. The TCR originated in a female donor with Graves disease. Sequencing was performed on peripheral blood mononuclear cells (PBMCs), taken when the disease was refractory, from a patient treated with antithyroid drugs. CDR3 coding DNA: TGCGCCAGCAGCCGACAGGGGCAGGACTATGGCTACACCTTC. It codes for CASSRQGQDYGYTF.